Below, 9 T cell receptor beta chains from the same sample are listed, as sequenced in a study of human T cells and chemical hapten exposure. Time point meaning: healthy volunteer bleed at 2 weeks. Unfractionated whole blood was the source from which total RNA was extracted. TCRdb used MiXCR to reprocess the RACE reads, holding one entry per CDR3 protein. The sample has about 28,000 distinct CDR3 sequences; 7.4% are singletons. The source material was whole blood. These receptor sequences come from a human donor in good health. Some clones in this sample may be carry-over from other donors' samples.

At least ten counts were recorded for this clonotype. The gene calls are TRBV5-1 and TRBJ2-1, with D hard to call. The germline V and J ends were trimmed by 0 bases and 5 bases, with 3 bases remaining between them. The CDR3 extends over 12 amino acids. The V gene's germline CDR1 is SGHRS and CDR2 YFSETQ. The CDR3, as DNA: TGCGCCAGCAGCTTGGTGGACAATGAGCAGTTCTTC. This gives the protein CASSLVDNEQFF.

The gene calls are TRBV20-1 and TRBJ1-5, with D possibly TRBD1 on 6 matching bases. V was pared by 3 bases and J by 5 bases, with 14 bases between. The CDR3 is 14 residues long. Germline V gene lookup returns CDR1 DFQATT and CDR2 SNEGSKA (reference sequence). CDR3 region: CSARPGGGDQPQHF. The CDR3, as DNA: TGCAGTGCTAGGCCAGGAGGGGGGGATCAGCCCCAGCATTTT.

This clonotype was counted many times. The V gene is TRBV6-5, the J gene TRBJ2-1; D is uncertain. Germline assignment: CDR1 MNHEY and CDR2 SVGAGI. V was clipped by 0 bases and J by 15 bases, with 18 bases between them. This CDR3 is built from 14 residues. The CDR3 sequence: CASSYSFLEKHLFF. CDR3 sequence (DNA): TGTGCCAGCAGTTACTCGTTCCTCGAGAAGCATCTGTTCTTC.

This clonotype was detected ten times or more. This CDR3 is CASSSARINYGYTF. The CDR3, as DNA: TGTGCCAGCAGTTCCGCGAGGATAAACTATGGCTACACCTTC. The chain links TRBV27 to TRBJ1-2; D unresolved. The CDR3 is 14 amino acids. The V and J ends lost 4 bases and 2 bases respectively, with 11 bases between them. Germline assignment: CDR1 MNHEY and CDR2 SMNVEV (reference sequence).

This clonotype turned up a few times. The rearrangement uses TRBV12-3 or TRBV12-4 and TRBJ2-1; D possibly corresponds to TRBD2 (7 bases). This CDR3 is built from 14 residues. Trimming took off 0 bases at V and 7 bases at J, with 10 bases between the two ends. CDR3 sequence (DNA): TGTGCCAGCAGTTTAGCGGGGGGGCCGAATGAGCAGTTCTTC. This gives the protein CASSLAGGPNEQFF.

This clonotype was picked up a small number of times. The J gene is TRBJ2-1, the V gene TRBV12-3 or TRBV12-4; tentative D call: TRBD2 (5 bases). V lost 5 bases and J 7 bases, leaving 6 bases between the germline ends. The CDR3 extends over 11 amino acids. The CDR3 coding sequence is TGTGCCAGCAGTCGAGGGAATGAGCAGTTCTTC. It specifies CASSRGNEQFF.

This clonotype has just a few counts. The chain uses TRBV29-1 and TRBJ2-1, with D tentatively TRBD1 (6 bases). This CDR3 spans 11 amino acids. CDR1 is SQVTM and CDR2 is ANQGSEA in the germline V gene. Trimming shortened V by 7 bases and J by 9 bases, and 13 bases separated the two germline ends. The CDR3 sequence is CSAGRGGEQFF. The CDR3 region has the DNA TGCAGCGCGGGGCGAGGGGGTGAGCAGTTCTTC.

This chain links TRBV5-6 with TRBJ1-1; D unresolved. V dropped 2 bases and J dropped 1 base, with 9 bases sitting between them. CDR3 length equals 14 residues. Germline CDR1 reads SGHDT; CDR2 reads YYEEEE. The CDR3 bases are TGTGCCAGCAGCTTCTTCGGCCAGAACACTGAAGCTTTCTTT. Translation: CASSFFGQNTEAFF.

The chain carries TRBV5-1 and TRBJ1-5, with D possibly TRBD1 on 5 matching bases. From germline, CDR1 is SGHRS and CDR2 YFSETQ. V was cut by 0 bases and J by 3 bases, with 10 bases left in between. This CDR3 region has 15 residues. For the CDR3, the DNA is TGCGCCAGCAGCTTGGCGGGCGGGGCCAATCAGCCCCAGCATTTT. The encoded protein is CASSLAGGANQPQHF.